This T cell receptor beta chain was found in a study of cytomegalovirus exposure and HLA in healthy donors. Findings and caveats of the study: A later analysis by the authors found several of the most significant clusters apparently linked to common viral pathogens.

The germline gives CDR1 LNHDA, CDR2 SQIVND (reference sequence). Trimming left V 0 bases short and J 6 bases short, with 12 bases between. The CDR3 has 15 amino acids. Notes on this clone: Its target is not known.

Donors sampled were nominally healthy, though unrecorded immune exposures were likely. The PCR contained 60 Vbeta and 13 Jbeta primers. Sequencing used immunoSEQ multiplex PCR; TCRdb keeps in-frame clones, though not all of them. Of more than 150,000 clones listed, roughly 80% are singletons. The specimen was PBMCs. The gene calls are TRBV19 and TRBJ1-5; D remains ambiguous. The sequence came from a man in his forties or fifties in good health and CMV-seropositive. In DNA, the CDR3 is TGTGCCAGTAGTATAGAGCAGACTATGGCTCAGCCCCAGCATTTT. Protein: CASSIEQTMAQPQHF.